This T cell receptor beta chain was retrieved from a study of blood T cell repertoires in COVID-19. TCRdb keeps only in-frame clones here, not all; method: immunoSEQ multiplex PCR. The sample gives over 350,000 clones, approximately 90% of which show up once; about 0.86% is in the top ten. The sequence derives from a middle-aged woman who had been exposed to COVID-19. Input material: PBMCs or T cells enriched from blood (not recorded which).

The CDR3 region is CASSESGQGRSEAFF. CDR3 nucleotide sequence: TGTGCCAGCAGTGAATCGGGACAGGGGCGTAGTGAAGCTTTCTTT. The V and J genes are TRBV25-1 and TRBJ1-1, with TRBD1 matching over 10 bases. The V segment lost 1 base and the J segment 7 bases; nucleotides outside the gene matches: 6. The germline CDR1 and CDR2 sequences are MGHDK and SYGVNS. The CDR3 runs 15 residues. The whole variable domain, remainder taken from reference TRBV25-1 and TRBJ1-1, is EADIYQTPRYLVIGTGKKITLECSQTMGHDKMYWYQQDPGMELHLIHYSYGVNSTEKGDLSSESTVSRIRTEHFPLTLESARPSHTSQYLCASSESGQGRSEAFFGQGTRLTVV.